The source of this TCR beta chain is a study of cytomegalovirus exposure and HLA in healthy donors (dated 2017 in TCRdb). Notes on the research overall: An earlier analysis of several hundred of the donors reported about 290 Gb of sequence data and 117 million unique TCR beta sequences from about 200 million T cells. A later analysis re-analyzed previously published TCR beta repertoires from roughly 600 donors and added high-resolution HLA genotyping to study TCR occurrence patterns. Besides the first cohort of some 670 subjects, a separate validation cohort made up of roughly 120 different subjects was used. All discovery cohort repertoires had been generated on a single sequencing platform. On average, around 200,000 unique TCR beta nucleotide sequences were sequenced per donor among a few hundred genotyped donors of the cohort, with 15% to 20% of those sequences being non-productive. High-throughput TCR immunosequencing, statistical association of individual TCRs with disease status, and machine learning were combined to predict cytomegalovirus infection status. A later genetic analysis took genome-wide SNP genotypes for about three fifths of the 666 donors and used that subset as a discovery cohort. The T cell repertoires of around 670 subjects were profiled by immunosequencing and related to cytomegalovirus serostatus. In an earlier analysis of over 550 of the donors, high-throughput TCR beta sequencing was used to judge whether each TCR beta V gene segment behaved as functional or pseudogenic. The study was designed to test whether signatures of past pathogen exposure could be identified by cataloging public T cell receptors. Class I and class II HLA loci were covered by the typing at four-digit resolution. Rather than drawing on any new phenotypic data, the later analysis identified candidate immune exposures from TCR beta sequences and the way those sequences occurred across donors. Donor age, sex, ethnicity and CMV serostatus were compiled together with the repertoire data. Roughly 300 gigabases of sequencing data and around 88 million unique TCR sequences made up an early release that covered 640 HLA-typed donors. Of the 300 to 400 genotyped donors, roughly 85% fell in the genetic ancestry cluster associated with self-reported Caucasian donors. About five DR-DQ haplotypes were handled as single units for association and clustering because linkage in the cohort was strong. Typing coverage varied by locus: 629-630 donors for A, B, C, DRB1 and DQB1; under 550 for DQA1; more than 600 for DPA1; roughly 450 for DPB1. The full study reports these points: In both the original and validation cohorts, the classifier was reported to diagnose cytomegalovirus status with high specificity and sensitivity. Strong co-occurrence of HLA alleles, especially DR and DQ, made assigning TCR associations to individual alleles difficult. Correlated functional status among segregating V segments might be attributable to linkage disequilibrium, but an unknown experimental factor could not be ruled out. Compared with the approximately 600-donor mean, donors in an Asian-associated ancestry cluster had fewer N-insertions in productive TCRs, according to a later genetic analysis. Some IMGT-functional V segments, including TRBV6-2 and TRBV6-3, could not be told apart with the 87-base-pair reads, so those segments were excluded. The sequencing pipeline was judged likely to have produced a cluster of highly shared sequence variants as a technical artifact. In vitro tests confirmed that a few of the cytomegalovirus-associated TCR beta chains recognize cytomegalovirus antigens. In the study, approximately 150 TCR beta chains were listed as associated with cytomegalovirus. In a later analysis, most CMV-associated TCR beta chains were found to appear HLA-restricted, with HLA associations seemingly driven largely by CMV exposure. An association between a missense DCLRE1C variant and V-gene and J-gene trimming of TCR beta chains was found in a later genetic analysis and replicated in an independent cohort. In a later analysis, TCR association rates were found to vary across HLA loci, with the most associated TCRs seen for DRB1 alleles and the fewest for HLA-C alleles. This cohort had only TCR beta chains sequenced, and the lack of alpha or paired-chain data limited which features could be detected. The earlier analysis of about 600 of the donors excluded roughly 17 rarely observed V segments, including chromosome 9 orphons, because counts were too low. Because HLA typing was unavailable for some donors at each locus, only the typed subset was used in association tests. A later analysis found that HLA-associated TCR beta chains were more clonally expanded and had lower generation probabilities than equally common non-associated chains. Most TCR sequences were seen in very few donors, while some public TCRs were found in many individuals. A further reported finding was that TCR beta sequences accurately predicted the HLA-A and HLA-B alleles for most subjects in the first cohort. At a false discovery rate of 0.05, a later analysis linked 16,951 TCR beta sequences to specific HLA alleles. Immune exposure information for the cohort was limited to CMV serostatus. Several of the top co-occurrence clusters appeared to be linked to parvovirus B19, influenza, CMV and Epstein-Barr virus, according to a later analysis. According to the authors, the approach could potentially be generalized to other disease states and immunological phenotypes. Sequencing depth was assumed to be roughly uniform across donors in the presence/absence analyses, though that assumption may not hold. Broadly in line with IMGT annotations, most TCR beta V segments showed up in productive rearrangements about 87% or about 30% of the time in an earlier analysis of around 600 of the donors.

The cohort was made up of hundreds of healthy bone marrow donors. At the time of sampling, every cohort member was nominally healthy, though immune exposures that went unrecorded were likely present. The donor was CMV seropositive and belonged to the group of 250 to 300 seropositive cohort members. A peripheral blood sample was provided by each donor, and peripheral blood mononuclear cells were used for TCR beta sequencing. Genomic DNA extraction from the blood cell samples was performed with the Qiagen DNeasy Blood Extraction Kit. A note on this clone: Its recognized antigen is unknown. Base qualities were left out, and no much larger clone turns up one base away.

Library preparation employed the immunoSEQ multiplex PCR assay. A mixture of 60 forward primers for TCR Vbeta segments and 13 reverse primers for TCR Jbeta segments was used in the multiplex PCR. The CDR3 region of rearranged TCR beta genes was amplified from genomic DNA by a multiplex PCR assay. On the Illumina HiSeq System, the amplified TCR beta libraries were sequenced as 87-base-pair reads. The authors processed their data as follows. In a later analysis, roughly 80 million unique TCR beta chains were counted across the approximately 640 repertoires, and approximately 11 million of these chains were shared by at least two donors. A nearest-neighbor algorithm error-corrected the raw reads and collapsed the reads into unique sequences, merging closely related sequences to remove PCR and sequencing errors. Alignment of CDR3 sequences to IMGT reference sequences was used to assign V, D and J gene segments. For a sequence to be retained, a match of at least six nucleotides to both a V gene segment and a J gene segment was required. Rearrangements were classified as productive when the CDR3 lacked stop codons and remained in frame with V and J, and all other rearrangements were classified as non-productive. Following IMGT convention, CDR3 was defined as the stretch from the second conserved V-encoded cysteine to the conserved J-encoded phenylalanine. Sequences without an unambiguous match to a single V gene segment were excluded from the earlier analysis of 450 to 750 of the donors. In an earlier analysis of several hundred of the donors, V segments were called functional above 56.7% productive rearrangements and were called segregating when the between-donor standard deviation exceeded 5%. A statistical classification framework was developed to diagnose cytomegalovirus status using the catalog of TCR beta chain sequences. V and J gene assignment, in a later analysis, came from comparing TCR nucleotide sequences with IMGT/GENE-DB human TR gene sequences. The TCRdist pipeline was used in a later analysis to assign CDR3 sequences and most-parsimonious VDJ recombination scenarios. A later analysis defined each TCR beta chain by its CDR3 amino acid sequence plus V-gene family, and excluded reads lacking a unique V-gene family. In a later analysis, approximately 590 highly shared, low-generation-probability nucleotide sequences were removed to address suspected cross-contamination and a sequencing artifact. A later analysis calculated a clonal expansion index for each public chain from normalized within-repertoire ranks of inferred template counts. Generation probabilities in a later analysis came from a VDJ recombination model fitted to out-of-frame rearrangements, and those results were checked against IGoR. A later analysis scored TCR-TCR, TCR-HLA and TCR-CMV co-occurrence with hypergeometric tests, applying a repertoire-size bias correction to TCR pairs. In a later analysis, false discovery rates were estimated by permuting HLA or CMV assignments 20 times. In a later analysis, co-occurring TCRs were grouped using DBSCAN, and TCRdist sequence similarity was added for clustering within HLA-allele-positive subsets. Repertoires with fewer than 30,000 or more than 120,000 public chains, plus five repertoires with anomalous nucleotide sharing, were excluded from co-occurrence clustering. TCRdb retrieved this table from immuneACCESS and kept in-frame rearrangements only. Not all clones are present; in checked studies, unresolved V genes account for under half, and no reason is known for the remainder. V, J and clone size are taken as reported in that table, and D and trimming were inferred from the DNA itself. The sample contains under 70,000 clones, about 67% of them found a single time. The ten largest account for under 45% of the sample.

The CDR3, cysteine through phenylalanine, is 16 amino acids long. The only DNA kept is the CDR3, 48 bases in frame from the first base. Trimming leaves V shorter by 2 bases and J shorter by 0 bases, with the junction holding 4 bases beyond the gene matches. CDR1 is given as SGHDN and CDR2 as FVKESK, both from the germline V gene. What was sequenced was PBMCs. This receptor was identified in a man aged 35 to 55 in good health and CMV-seropositive. The sequence joins TRBV14 to TRBJ2-3; 8 nucleotides in the junction match TRBD2. The sequenced DNA is TGTGCCAGCAGCCAAATAGCGGGGCTTAGCACAGATACGCAGTATTTT. Translated, this gives CASSQIAGLSTDTQYF.